Shown below are 11 T cell receptor beta chains from a single sample sequenced in a study of shared clonotypes between healthy human individuals. Assay: immunoSEQ multiplex PCR; the TCRdb copy retains only in-frame clones and omits some. The repertoire includes 1,400,000 or so clones, about 98.5% of them detected once, and 0.36% sits in the top ten. The sample was naive CD4+ T cells sorted from blood. Subset: CD45RA+ positively selected. Receptors were obtained from a man younger than 45 in good health.

V gene TRBV5-1 combines with J gene TRBJ1-1, with TRBD1 as a possible D gene (5 bases). The CDR3 runs to 12 residues. CDR1 SGHRS and CDR2 YFSETQ come from the germline V gene. Trimming removed 2 bases from V and 5 bases from J, with 7 bases in between. In DNA, the CDR3 is TGCGCCAGCAGCTTAGGGGTGACTGAAGCTTTCTTT. As protein: CASSLGVTEAFF.

The chain employs TRBV18 and TRBJ2-3; tentative D call: TRBD1 (6 bases). Germline CDR1 KGHSH, CDR2 LQKENI. V gave up 0 bases and J gave up 0 bases, with 13 bases separating them. The CDR3 has 17 amino acids. The CDR3 here is CASSPPKTGSSTDTQYF. The CDR3, as DNA: TGTGCCAGCTCACCACCGAAAACAGGGAGCAGCACAGATACGCAGTATTTT. Supplemented by reference TRBV18 and TRBJ2-3, the full variable domain reads NAGVMQNPRHLVRRRGQEARLRCSPMKGHSHVYWYRQLPEEGLKFMVYLQKENIIDESGMPKERFSAEFPKEGPSILRIQQVVRGDSAAYFCASSPPKTGSSTDTQYFGPGTRLTVL.

The chain combines TRBV2 with TRBJ1-5; D remains ambiguous. The CDR3 length is 14 residues. The germline CDR1 and CDR2 sequences are SNHLY and FYNNEI. V was cut by 6 bases and J by 0 bases, with 9 bases left in between. CDR3 in amino acids: CASREEYSNQPQHF. CDR3 nucleotides: TGTGCCAGCAGGGAGGAGTATAGCAATCAGCCCCAGCATTTT.

The chain links TRBV11-2 to TRBJ2-1; 16 bases align to TRBD2. This CDR3 has 19 amino acids. Trimming cost V 1 base and J 0 bases; bases outside gene matches: 3. The germline V gene has CDR1 SGHAT and CDR2 FQNNGV. CDR3 region: CASSLGGLAGGSSYNEQFF. The CDR3 DNA reads as TGTGCCAGCAGCTTAGGGGGACTAGCGGGAGGGAGCTCCTACAATGAGCAGTTCTTC.

V gene TRBV28 combines with J gene TRBJ1-2, with 9 bases fitting TRBD1. The CDR3 extends over 14 amino acids. The V and J ends lost 7 bases and 2 bases, in that order; junction bases with no gene match: 5. CDR1 and CDR2 from the germline V gene are MDHEN and SYDVKM. The CDR3: CASTIQGANYGYTF. The CDR3 DNA reads as TGTGCCAGCACAATACAGGGGGCGAACTATGGCTACACCTTC.

V is TRBV6-5 and J is TRBJ1-4; D remains ambiguous. This CDR3 is 13 amino acids long. Deletions cut 2 bases from V and 8 bases from J, with 9 bases between. From germline, CDR1 is MNHEY and CDR2 SVGAGI. The CDR3 sequence: CASSYVGREKLFF. The CDR3 DNA follows: TGTGCCAGCAGTTACGTCGGACGGGAAAAACTGTTTTTT.

The chain carries TRBV7-9 and TRBJ2-7; D unresolved. Trimming took 1 base from V and 0 from J, leaving 13 bases between them. The germline V gene encodes CDR1 SEHNR and CDR2 FQNEAQ (reference sequence). The length of the CDR3 is 16 residues. This CDR3 is CASSLVSWNYSYEQYF. The CDR3 DNA reads as TGTGCCAGCAGCTTAGTTTCCTGGAATTACTCCTACGAGCAGTACTTC.

CDR3 region: CASSLRVAQPQHF. CDR3 bases: TGTGCCAGCAGCTTACGGGTAGCTCAGCCCCAGCATTTT. The chain carries TRBV7-2 and TRBJ1-5, with no clear D. There are 13 residues in the CDR3. Germline V gene data show CDR1 as SGHTA and CDR2 as FQGNSA. V lost 2 bases, J lost 6 bases, and 8 bases lay in between.

The chain carries TRBV2 and TRBJ2-1, with D possibly matching TRBD2 (5 bases). The germline gives CDR1 SNHLY, CDR2 FYNNEI. The germline V and J ends were trimmed by 6 bases and 7 bases, with 13 bases remaining between them. This CDR3 has 13 residues. The CDR3: CASRMTILNEQFF. For the CDR3, the DNA is TGTGCCAGCAGGATGACTATTCTGAATGAGCAGTTCTTC.

The J gene is TRBJ2-7, the V gene TRBV27; 14 nucleotides match TRBD2. V lost 5 bases, J lost 4 bases, and 7 bases stayed unmatched. Germline loops: CDR1 MNHEY, CDR2 SMNVEV (reference sequence). The CDR3 runs 16 residues. CDR3 sequence: CASSGTSGSIGYEQYF. CDR3 coding DNA: TGTGCCAGCAGTGGGACTAGCGGGAGTATTGGATACGAGCAGTACTTC.

The chain has TRBV28 and TRBJ2-7; possibly TRBD2 for D (5 bases). The V end was cut by 3 bases, the J end by 5 bases, with 17 bases between. The germline V gene has CDR1 MDHEN and CDR2 SYDVKM. This CDR3 comprises 15 residues. The CDR3 loop is CASSFELGTGNEQYF. Here the CDR3 DNA reads TGTGCCAGCAGTTTTGAGCTTGGAACCGGGAACGAGCAGTACTTC.